This T cell receptor (beta chain) comes out of a study of T cell changes during pregnancy in multiple sclerosis. Data came from immunoSEQ multiplex PCR; TCRdb stores just in-frame clones and leaves some out. The data contain around 58,000 clones, roughly nine tenths of them singletons. The CDR3 is 15 residues long. V was clipped by 4 bases and J by 9 bases, with 17 bases between them. Per germline, CDR1 SGHNT and CDR2 YYREEE (reference sequence). The V and J genes are TRBV5-4 and TRBJ1-6; weak D call: TRBD1 (5 bases). Material: CD4+ T cells from peripheral blood mononuclear cells, obtained after pregnancy. The TCR sequence derives from a female donor in good health, enrolled as a control in a pregnancy study. The CDR3 sequence: CASSPFGREGSPLHF. DNA for the CDR3: TGTGCCAGCAGCCCCTTTGGCAGGGAGGGTTCACCCCTCCACTTT.